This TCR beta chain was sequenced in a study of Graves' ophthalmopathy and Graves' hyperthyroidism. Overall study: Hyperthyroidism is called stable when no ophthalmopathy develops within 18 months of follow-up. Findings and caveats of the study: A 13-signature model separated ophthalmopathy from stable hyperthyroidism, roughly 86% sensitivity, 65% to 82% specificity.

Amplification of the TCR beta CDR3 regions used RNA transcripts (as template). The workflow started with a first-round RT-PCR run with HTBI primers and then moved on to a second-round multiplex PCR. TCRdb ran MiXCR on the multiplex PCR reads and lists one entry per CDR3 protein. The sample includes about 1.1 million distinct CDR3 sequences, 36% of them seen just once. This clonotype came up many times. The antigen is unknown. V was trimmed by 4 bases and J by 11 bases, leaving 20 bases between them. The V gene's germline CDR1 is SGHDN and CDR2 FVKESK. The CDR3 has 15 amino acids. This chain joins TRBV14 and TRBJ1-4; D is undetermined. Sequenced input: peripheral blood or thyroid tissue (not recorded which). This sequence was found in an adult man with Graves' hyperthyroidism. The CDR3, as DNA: TGTGCCAGCAGCCCGTCTGGCGGCGCCGGTTGGAAACTGTTTTTT. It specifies CASSPSGGAGWKLFF. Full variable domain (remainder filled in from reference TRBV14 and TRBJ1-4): EAGVTQFPSHSVIEKGQTVTLRCDPISGHDNLYWYRRVMGKEIKFLLHFVKESKQDESGMPNNRFLAERTGGTYSTLKVQPAELEDSGVYFCASSPSGGAGWKLFFGSGTQLSVL.